This T cell receptor (beta chain) is drawn from a study of cytomegalovirus exposure and HLA in healthy donors (TCRdb year 2017). Concerning the study at large: According to an earlier analysis of 587 of the donors, roughly 180 million T cells yielded 117 million unique TCR beta sequences and approximately 300 Gb of sequence data. Besides the first cohort of approximately 710 subjects, a separate validation cohort made up of 120 different subjects was used. The later analysis used no new phenotypic data to find candidate immune exposures, relying instead on TCR beta sequences and their occurrence across donors. The number of donors typed differed by locus, with roughly 629-640 for A, B, C, DRB1 and DQB1, approximately 500 for DQA1, about 610 for DPA1, and around 430 for DPB1. HLA typing covered class I and class II loci at four-digit resolution. Among roughly 400 genotyped donors of the cohort, an average of roughly 240,000 unique TCR beta nucleotide sequences were sequenced per donor, roughly a sixth of them non-productive. Every repertoire in the discovery cohort had been generated on one and the same sequencing platform. Donor age, sex, ethnicity and CMV serostatus were collected together with the repertoire data. In a later genetic analysis, genome-wide SNP genotypes for about 55% of the roughly 700 donors were used, and that subset was treated as a discovery cohort. High-throughput TCR immunosequencing, statistical association of individual TCRs with disease status, and machine learning were combined to predict cytomegalovirus infection status. The study aimed to test whether signatures of past pathogen exposure could be identified by cataloging public T cell receptors. A later analysis re-examined previously published TCR beta repertoires from several hundred donors and added high-resolution HLA genotyping to investigate patterns of TCR occurrence. An earlier analysis of fewer than 700 of the donors applied high-throughput TCR beta sequencing to assess whether each TCR beta V gene segment acted as functional or pseudogenic. An early release covering 550 to 700 HLA-typed donors comprised roughly 300 gigabases of sequencing data and around 85 million unique TCR sequences. The genetic ancestry cluster associated with self-reported Caucasian donors included 70% to 85% of the roughly 380 genotyped donors. Roughly 5 DR-DQ haplotypes were handled as single units for association and clustering because linkage in the cohort was strong. Using immunosequencing, the study profiled T cell repertoires from about 650 subjects and related those repertoires to cytomegalovirus serostatus. On the study overall, not on this receptor specifically: Broadly in line with IMGT annotations, most TCR beta V segments showed up in productive rearrangements about 87% or about 30% of the time in an earlier analysis of 587 of the donors. The 87-base-pair reads could not distinguish some IMGT-functional V segments, including TRBV6-2 and TRBV6-3, so those segments were excluded. The authors suggested that the approach could potentially be extended to other disease states and immunological phenotypes. In a later analysis, 16,951 TCR beta sequences were associated with specific HLA alleles at a false discovery rate of 0.05. Compared with the approximately 670-donor mean, donors in an Asian-associated ancestry cluster had fewer N-insertions in productive TCRs, according to a later genetic analysis. Most TCR sequences were observed very rarely across donors, whereas some public TCRs were present in many individuals. Cytomegalovirus status was reported to be diagnosed by the classifier with high specificity and sensitivity in both the original and validation cohorts. According to a later analysis, TCR association rates differed among HLA loci, with DRB1 alleles showing the most associated TCRs and HLA-C alleles showing the fewest. The study gave a list of more than 150 TCR beta chains associated with cytomegalovirus. Linkage disequilibrium might explain the correlated functional status among segregating V segments, but an unknown experimental factor could not be excluded. A few of the identified cytomegalovirus-associated TCR beta chains were confirmed in vitro to be specific for cytomegalovirus antigens. For the cohort, immune exposure information was limited to CMV serostatus. The earlier analysis of a few hundred of the donors excluded over 15 rarely observed V segments, including chromosome 9 orphons, because counts were too low. A further reported finding was that TCR beta sequences accurately predicted the HLA-A and HLA-B alleles for most subjects in the first cohort. Strong co-occurrence of HLA alleles, especially DR and DQ, made assigning TCR associations to individual alleles difficult. In a later analysis, several top co-occurrence clusters were reported to appear linked to parvovirus B19, influenza, CMV and Epstein-Barr virus. A later analysis found that HLA-associated TCR beta chains were more clonally expanded and had lower generation probabilities than equally common non-associated chains. An association between a missense DCLRE1C variant and V-gene and J-gene trimming of TCR beta chains was found in a later genetic analysis and replicated in an independent cohort. Sequencing depth was assumed to be roughly uniform across donors in the presence/absence analyses, though that assumption may not hold. This cohort had only TCR beta chains sequenced, and the lack of alpha or paired-chain data limited which features could be detected. A cluster of highly shared sequence variants was judged likely to represent a technical artifact of the sequencing pipeline. According to a later analysis, most CMV-associated TCR beta chains appeared to be HLA-restricted, and the HLA associations seemed to be driven largely by CMV exposure. Because HLA typing was missing for some donors at each locus, association tests included only the typed subset.

In total, approximately 700 healthy bone marrow donors made up the cohort. At the time of sampling, all cohort members were nominally healthy, though unrecorded immune exposures were likely present. The donor was CMV seropositive and belonged to the group of more than 250 seropositive cohort members. A peripheral blood sample was provided by each donor, and peripheral blood mononuclear cells were used for TCR beta sequencing. The Qiagen DNeasy Blood Extraction Kit was used to extract genomic DNA from the blood cell samples. About this clone: The target of this receptor is not known. No base-level quality is on record; no much larger clone is a single base apart.

Preparation of the library involved the immunoSEQ multiplex PCR assay. For the multiplex PCR, a mixture combining 60 forward primers for TCR Vbeta segments and 13 reverse primers for TCR Jbeta segments was used. Amplification of the CDR3 region of rearranged TCR beta genes was performed with a multiplex PCR assay on genomic DNA. On the Illumina HiSeq System, the amplified TCR beta libraries were sequenced as 87-base-pair reads. On the authors' methods: A later analysis counted some 80 million unique TCR beta chains across the 690 or so repertoires, and around 12 million of these chains were shared by at least two donors. To remove PCR and sequencing errors, raw reads were error-corrected and collapsed into unique sequences using a nearest-neighbor algorithm that merged closely related sequences. To assign V, D and J gene segments, CDR3 sequences were aligned to IMGT reference sequences. For a sequence to be retained, a match of at least six nucleotides to both a V gene segment and a J gene segment was required. Rearrangements were classified as productive when the CDR3 lacked stop codons and remained in frame with V and J, and all other rearrangements were classified as non-productive. CDR3 was defined by IMGT convention, running from the second conserved V-encoded cysteine to the conserved J-encoded phenylalanine. The earlier analysis of about 610 of the donors excluded sequences that lacked an unambiguous match to a single V gene segment. An earlier analysis of several hundred of the donors called V segments functional above 56.7% productive rearrangements and segregating when the between-donor standard deviation exceeded 5%. A statistical classification framework was developed to diagnose cytomegalovirus status using the catalog of TCR beta chain sequences. A later analysis assigned V and J genes by comparing TCR nucleotide sequences with IMGT/GENE-DB human TR gene sequences. In a later analysis, CDR3 sequences and most-parsimonious VDJ recombination scenarios were assigned using the TCRdist pipeline. In a later analysis, every TCR beta chain was defined by the combination of its CDR3 amino acid sequence and its V-gene family, and reads without a unique V-gene family were dropped. As a way to deal with suspected cross-contamination and a sequencing artifact, a later analysis dropped approximately 570 nucleotide sequences that were highly shared and had low generation probability. In a later analysis, a clonal expansion index for each public chain was calculated from normalized within-repertoire ranks of inferred template counts. In a later analysis, generation probabilities were computed with a VDJ recombination model fitted to out-of-frame rearrangements, and the resulting probabilities were checked against IGoR. In a later analysis, TCR-TCR, TCR-HLA and TCR-CMV co-occurrence was scored with hypergeometric tests, and a repertoire-size bias correction was applied to TCR pairs. False discovery rates were estimated in a later analysis by permuting HLA or CMV assignments 20 times. In a later analysis, co-occurring TCRs were grouped using DBSCAN, with TCRdist sequence similarity added in when clustering inside HLA-allele-positive subsets. Repertoires with fewer than 30,000 or more than 120,000 public chains, plus five repertoires with anomalous nucleotide sharing, were excluded from co-occurrence clustering. The immuneACCESS repertoire file appears here via TCRdb, limited to in-frame rearrangements. These files lack a portion of the clones; in checked studies, under half of the deficit traces to unresolved V genes, and the cause of the others is not known. Clone size and V and J calls were adopted from that table, with D and trimming inferred from the DNA. In all, the sample holds approximately 140,000 clones, and 75% to 85% of those were seen once. 5.5% to 7% of the sample goes to the ten largest clones.

Including the terminal cysteine and phenylalanine, the CDR3 comprises 16 residues. The retained sequence is limited to the CDR3, 48 bases, with the frame set at the first base. In the germline V gene, CDR1 corresponds to LGHNA and CDR2 to YNFKEQ. Compared with germline, V lacks 1 base and J lacks 12 bases; bases without a gene match: 15. The chain couples TRBV4-2 to TRBJ2-5, with 9 junctional bases fitting TRBD2. The receptor was derived from a middle-aged woman in good health and CMV-seropositive. Sequencing was carried out using PBMCs. CDR3 sequence: CASSQGWREGPRYEYF. The sequence in DNA is TGTGCCAGCAGCCAAGGTTGGCGGGAGGGCCCCCGCTATGAGTACTTC.